The 32 T cell receptor beta chains below all came from one sample that was sequenced in a study of blood T cell repertoires in COVID-19. Measured with immunoSEQ multiplex PCR; TCRdb has only the in-frame clones, and not every one. The sample holds 100,000 to 150,000 clones, roughly 80% seen once. The source material was peripheral blood. The receptor set was obtained from a human donor in a cohort sampled during active COVID-19.

This clone was counted between two and nine times. The V call is TRBV7-9, the J call TRBJ1-2; tentative D call: TRBD1 (6 bases). Per germline, CDR1 SEHNR and CDR2 FQNEAQ (reference sequence). Trimming left V 4 bases short and J 6 bases short, with 12 bases between. The CDR3 spans 13 residues. The CDR3 here is CASSYSGTNGYTF. The CDR3 nucleotides read TGTGCCAGCAGCTATTCCGGGACAAATGGCTACACCTTC. Looking up the rest from reference TRBV7-9 and TRBJ1-2 gives the full variable domain: DTGVSQNPRHKITKRGQNVTFRCDPISEHNRLYWYRQTLGQGPEFLTYFQNEAQLEKSRLLSDRFSAERPKGSFSTLEIQRTEQGDSAMYLCASSYSGTNGYTFGSGTRLTVV.

This chain links TRBV5-7 with TRBJ2-1, with 9 bases aligning to TRBD1. Being an ORF, TRBV5-7 has a function that is uncertain. The CDR3 has 16 residues. Trimming cost V 4 bases and J 3 bases; bases outside gene matches: 8. The CDR3 region is CASSPQDRGIYNEQFF. CDR3 nucleotide sequence: TGTGCCAGCAGCCCGCAAGACAGGGGGATCTACAATGAGCAGTTCTTC.

The gene calls are TRBV19 and TRBJ2-2; 8 nucleotides agree with TRBD1. CDR3 length: 12 amino acids. J lost 8 bases, V lost 5 bases, and 1 base had no gene match. CDR1 LNHDA and CDR2 SQIVND come from the germline V gene (reference sequence). This CDR3 reads CASSGQGGELFF. The CDR3 DNA reads as TGTGCCAGTAGTGGACAGGGTGGGGAGCTGTTTTTT.

This clone was recorded a few times. This chain links TRBV19 with TRBJ1-6; D unclear. This CDR3 is 13 amino acids long. Per the germline V gene, CDR1 is LNHDA and CDR2 is SQIVND (reference sequence). The ends were cut back, 11 bases at V and 5 bases at J, with 13 bases in the middle. The CDR3: CAVRRANNSPLHF. The CDR3 DNA sequence: TGTGCCGTCAGGAGGGCAAATAATTCACCCCTCCACTTT.

The chain couples TRBV5-6 to TRBJ1-2, with D possibly TRBD1 on 5 matching bases. V was pared by 4 bases and J by 8 bases, with 21 bases between. This CDR3 contains 15 residues. Germline V gives CDR1 SGHDT, CDR2 YYEEEE. In nucleotides, the CDR3 is TGTGCCAGCAGCCCCGACACTGGGGCGGAGGGCGGCTACACCTTC. Translation: CASSPDTGAEGGYTF.

This chain connects TRBV6-5 to TRBJ2-1, with a possible D match to TRBD1 (5 bases). CDR1 is MNHEY, CDR2 SVGAGI, per germline. The CDR3 loop spans 14 amino acids. Trimming removed 5 bases at V and 4 bases at J, with 12 bases between. The CDR3 DNA reads as TGTGCCAGCAGTAAAACAACAGGATACAATGAGCAGTTCTTC. This sequence encodes CASSKTTGYNEQFF.

This rearrangement joins TRBV5-5 to TRBJ2-3; 7 positions agree with TRBD2. Trimming removed 1 base from V and 0 bases from J; junction bases left unmatched: 5. This CDR3 spans 16 amino acids. The germline gives CDR1 SGHKS, CDR2 YYEKEE (reference sequence). Here the CDR3 reads CASSLWGGLSTDTQYF. The CDR3 nucleotides read TGTGCCAGCAGCTTGTGGGGAGGGCTTAGCACAGATACGCAGTATTTT.

The V call is TRBV4-1, the J call TRBJ2-1; 9 positions agree with TRBD1. CDR1 and CDR2 from the germline V gene are MGHRA and YSYEKL. Trimming at V came to 5 bases and at J to 8 bases, leaving 10 bases not matched to a gene. The CDR3 spans 15 residues. DNA of the CDR3: TGCGCCAGCAGCTTACCCGGGACAGGGAGGGATGAGCAGTTCTTC. It translates to CASSLPGTGRDEQFF.

V gene TRBV15 combines with J gene TRBJ1-2, with TRBD1 identical over 10 bases. Germline CDR1 and CDR2: LNHNV and YYDKDF (reference sequence). This CDR3 contains 14 residues. The V and J ends lost 3 bases and 8 bases, in that order; junction bases with no gene match: 6. CDR3 region: CATSSPGQGPGYTF. The CDR3 DNA reads TGTGCCACCAGCAGTCCGGGACAGGGGCCCGGCTACACCTTC. Together with reference TRBV15 and TRBJ1-2, the CDR3 gives the full variable domain: DAMVIQNPRYQVTQFGKPVTLSCSQTLNHNVMYWYQQKSSQAPKLLFHYYDKDFNNEADTPDNFQSRRPNTSFCFLDIRSPGLGDTAMYLCATSSPGQGPGYTFGSGTRLTVV.

The gene calls are TRBV6-5 and TRBJ2-7, with TRBD1 matching over 10 bases. The length of the CDR3 is 15 residues. Looked up from germline, CDR1 is MNHEY and CDR2 is SVGAGI. Trimming cost V 4 bases and J 5 bases; bases outside gene matches: 8. Here the CDR3 DNA reads TGTGCCAGCAGTTCCCCGGGACAGGGGCGGGACGAGCAGTACTTC. Amino acids: CASSSPGQGRDEQYF.

This clone was picked up one time. This rearrangement joins TRBV15 to TRBJ1-2; weak D call: TRBD1 (5 bases). Germline-derived CDR1 and CDR2 are LNHNV and YYDKDF (reference sequence). Trimming took off 3 bases at V and 4 bases at J, with 6 bases between the two ends. The CDR3 is 12 amino acids. The CDR3 DNA is TGTGCCACCAGCAGTGACAGCTATGGCTACACCTTC. This gives the protein CATSSDSYGYTF.

J is TRBJ2-3 and V is TRBV2, with D perhaps TRBD2 (5 bases). The germline CDR1 and CDR2 sequences are SNHLY and FYNNEI. CDR3 length: 14 amino acids. Trimming pared 7 bases from V and 8 bases from J, leaving 19 bases between. The CDR3: CASKIEGQSGTQYF. The CDR3 DNA reads TGTGCCAGCAAGATCGAGGGCCAAAGTGGTACGCAGTATTTT.

This clone has more than one count but fewer than ten. The chain joins TRBV27 to TRBJ1-2; tentatively, D is TRBD1 (6 bases). Germline V CDR1 and CDR2: MNHEY, SMNVEV (reference sequence). The ends were cut back, 4 bases at V and 5 bases at J, with 11 bases in the middle. CDR3 length equals 13 residues. CDR3 in amino acids: CASSYRDGYGYTF. The DNA for the CDR3 is TGTGCCAGCAGTTACAGGGATGGATATGGCTACACCTTC.

The V and J genes are TRBV5-4 and TRBJ1-2; the D gene is possibly TRBD1 (5 bases). CDR1 is SGHNT, CDR2 YYREEE, per germline (reference sequence). V was clipped by 4 bases and J by 4 bases, with 17 bases between them. This CDR3 is built from 15 residues. CDR3 nucleotide sequence: TGTGCCAGCAGCCCGGGGGAACCAAACCCCTATGGCTACACCTTC. Amino acids: CASSPGEPNPYGYTF.

The V and J genes are TRBV27 and TRBJ2-7, with 8 bases identical to TRBD1. The CDR3 length is 15 residues. The V and J ends lost 8 bases and 2 bases, in that order; junction bases with no gene match: 11. Germline V gene data show CDR1 as MNHEY and CDR2 as SMNVEV (reference sequence). The CDR3 sequence: CASRDPKTGAYEQYF. In DNA form, the CDR3 reads TGTGCCAGCCGGGACCCTAAGACAGGGGCCTACGAGCAGTACTTC.

The chain is built from TRBV10-3 and TRBJ1-5; TRBD1 matches at 12 bases. Germline V gene data show CDR1 as ENHRY and CDR2 as SYGVKD. Trimming cost V 8 bases and J 8 bases; bases outside gene matches: 10. The CDR3 has 15 amino acids. The CDR3 protein is CAIGPGTGGSEPQHF. Here the CDR3 DNA reads TGTGCCATCGGTCCCGGGACAGGGGGCTCAGAGCCCCAGCATTTT.

The V and J genes are TRBV28 and TRBJ2-1; tentatively, D is TRBD2 (7 bases). Germline values: CDR1 MDHEN, CDR2 SYDVKM. This CDR3 has 15 residues. V was trimmed by 6 bases and J by 6 bases, leaving 18 bases between them. The CDR3 nucleotides are TGTGCCAGCAGAGGGGGAGGGCAGGGAGTCAATGAGCAGTTCTTC. Protein sequence: CASRGGGQGVNEQFF.

The rearrangement uses TRBV10-3 and TRBJ2-1; D is possibly TRBD2 (5 bases). Germline lookup yields CDR1 ENHRY and CDR2 SYGVKD. V was clipped by 1 base and J by 8 bases, with 6 bases between them. The CDR3 runs to 12 residues. The chain's CDR3 is CAISEFGDEQFF. CDR3 sequence (DNA): TGTGCCATCAGTGAGTTCGGGGATGAGCAGTTCTTC.

The CDR3 coding sequence is TGTGCCAGCAGCGGGAGGTTCAATGAGCAGTTCTTC. Protein product: CASSGRFNEQFF. The chain carries TRBV27 and TRBJ2-1; 7 nucleotides agree with TRBD2. Germline V gene lookup returns CDR1 MNHEY and CDR2 SMNVEV (reference sequence). V was clipped by 6 bases and J by 6 bases; unmatched bases: 2. CDR3 length: 12 residues.

The genes are TRBV18 and TRBJ2-5; D remains ambiguous. The CDR3 contains 12 residues. V lost 3 bases and J 5 bases, leaving 7 bases between the germline ends. Germline V gene data show CDR1 as KGHSH and CDR2 as LQKENI. CDR3 in DNA: TGTGCCAGCTCACCCAACGAGGAGACCCAGTACTTC. It specifies CASSPNEETQYF.

CDR3: CASSPGHNYGYTF. Here the CDR3 DNA reads TGTGCCAGCAGCCCCGGACACAACTATGGCTACACCTTC. The V gene is TRBV7-8, the J gene TRBJ1-2; a possible D gene is TRBD1 (5 bases). CDR1 and CDR2 from the germline V gene are SGHVS and FQNEAQ. The CDR3 length is 13 residues. V lost 5 bases, J lost 2 bases, and 9 bases lay in between.

This chain connects TRBV7-3 to TRBJ2-1, with TRBD1 matching over 10 bases. Germline CDR1 SGHTA, CDR2 FQGTGA. Trimming took 5 bases from V and 8 from J; bases not matched to a gene: 9. The length of the CDR3 is 15 residues. Written as DNA, the CDR3 is TGTGCCAGCAGCCCGACAGGGGGCGTCAAGGATGAGCAGTTCTTC. Protein product: CASSPTGGVKDEQFF.

The sample holds one count of this clone. This chain connects TRBV7-2 to TRBJ2-1, with 8 bases aligning to TRBD2. The V gene's germline CDR1 is SGHTA and CDR2 FQGNSA. V trimming: 2 bases; J trimming: 3 bases; junction bases outside the gene matches: 3. The CDR3 runs 15 residues. CDR3 loop: CASSLSGSSYNEQFF. DNA for the CDR3: TGTGCCAGCAGCTTAAGCGGGAGTAGCTACAATGAGCAGTTCTTC. The variable domain in full, completed from reference TRBV7-2 and TRBJ2-1, reads GAGVSQSPSNKVTEKGKDVELRCDPISGHTALYWYRQSLGQGLEFLIYFQGNSAPDKSGLPSDRFSAERTGGSVSTLTIQRTQQEDSAVYLCASSLSGSSYNEQFFGPGTRLTVL.

This clone has just a few counts. CDR3 residues: CARAPFARDPDTQYF. For the CDR3, the DNA is TGTGCCAGGGCCCCTTTTGCCAGGGATCCAGATACGCAGTATTTT. The V gene is TRBV6-4, the J gene TRBJ2-3; possible D gene TRBD1, 5 bases. V was clipped by 9 bases and J by 4 bases, with 20 bases between them. The CDR3 covers 15 residues. Germline assignment: CDR1 MRHNA and CDR2 SNTAGT.

The chain recombines TRBV6-2 or TRBV6-3 with TRBJ1-2, with D possibly being TRBD1 (6 bases). Germline V gene sequence: CDR1 MNHEY, CDR2 SVGEGT. This CDR3 comprises 15 residues. Between the trimmed V and J ends, which lost 7 bases and 4 bases, there was a span of 19 bases. CDR3 in DNA: TGTGCCAGCACCCCCCGACGAGGACAGCTCTATGGCTACACCTTC. It is translated as CASTPRRGQLYGYTF.

CDR3: CASSARDTYNEQFF. In DNA, the CDR3 is TGTGCCAGTAGTGCCCGGGACACATACAATGAGCAGTTCTTC. This chain links TRBV19 with TRBJ2-1, with a weak D call TRBD1 (6 bases). The CDR3 extends over 14 amino acids. CDR1 is LNHDA, CDR2 SQIVND, per germline (reference sequence). V was clipped by 5 bases and J by 4 bases, with 12 bases between them.

The chain is built from TRBV19 and TRBJ1-1, with 10 bases lining up with TRBD1. The CDR3 contains 15 residues. Germline loops: CDR1 LNHDA, CDR2 SQIVND (reference sequence). V gave up 7 bases and J gave up 10 bases; unmatched junction bases: 15. The CDR3, as DNA: TGTGCCAGTACCACACTACGACAGGGGGCAAGGGTAGCTTTCTTT. Translation: CASTTLRQGARVAFF.

The rearrangement joins TRBV2 to TRBJ1-4, with D maybe TRBD1 (5 bases). With 7 bases removed from V and 11 bases from J, the gap between germline ends came to 11 bases. CDR1 and CDR2 (germline): SNHLY, FYNNEI. The CDR3 loop spans 11 amino acids. The CDR3 spells CASKSRDKLFF. The CDR3 bases are TGTGCCAGCAAGAGCAGGGATAAACTGTTTTTT.

The table lists this clone with a count of one. This chain uses TRBV28 with TRBJ2-3, with no clear D. Germline CDR1 and CDR2: MDHEN and SYDVKM. The CDR3 is 12 residues long. The germline V and J ends were trimmed by 4 bases and 5 bases, with 7 bases remaining between them. The chain's CDR3 is CASSSVLDTQYF. In DNA form, the CDR3 reads TGTGCCAGCAGTTCTGTACTAGATACGCAGTATTTT.

The chain carries TRBV30 and TRBJ2-2, with unresolved D. Trimming removed 1 base at V and 2 bases at J, with 5 bases between. CDR3 length: 13 amino acids. CDR1 is GTSNPN, CDR2 SVGIG, per germline (reference sequence). The CDR3 loop is CAWSGRNTGELFF. The DNA of the CDR3 is TGTGCCTGGAGTGGCAGAAACACCGGGGAGCTGTTTTTT.

This chain connects TRBV2 to TRBJ2-7, with TRBD2 matching over 9 bases. Trimming took 6 bases from V and 5 from J; bases not matched to a gene: 8. Germline CDR1 is SNHLY and CDR2 is FYNNEI. The CDR3 is 14 residues long. This CDR3 is CASSPLAGIDEQYF. Here the CDR3 DNA reads TGTGCCAGCAGCCCTCTAGCGGGAATCGACGAGCAGTACTTC.

In its sample, this clone was seen once. The rearrangement uses TRBV24-1 and TRBJ1-2; 9 bases fit TRBD1. CDR3 length: 15 amino acids. After removal of 3 bases from V and 5 bases from J, the junction contained 6 bases not matched to a gene. Germline V gene data show CDR1 as KGHDR and CDR2 as SFDVKD. The CDR3 is CATSDGTGWNYGYTF. For the CDR3, the DNA is TGTGCCACCAGTGATGGGACAGGGTGGAATTATGGCTACACCTTC.